The rows below give T cell receptor beta chains drawn from one sample of a study of cytomegalovirus exposure and HLA in healthy donors. Clones were sequenced by immunoSEQ multiplex PCR, and TCRdb holds only the in-frame ones, with some missing. Among over 150,000 clones listed, roughly 72% were seen once. The sample was PBMCs. These receptors were taken from a man aged 25 to 45 in good health and CMV-seronegative. Each CDR3 is given with its conserved first and last residue. A D gene is named only where the DNA matches it firmly. Size is omitted from some rows. Given values are once, few, many or a class for expanded clones.

TRBV12-5	NA	NA	TRBJ2-1	TGTGCTAGTGGTCCCGGGCAGGGTGAGTTCTTC	CASGPGQGEFF
TRBV11-2	TRBD1	NA	TRBJ2-1	TGTGCCAGCAGCTTAGTACCCAGCGGACAGGGGGCGCGTGAGCAGTTCTTC	CASSLVPSGQGAREQFF
TRBV7-2	TRBD1	NA	TRBJ1-2	TGTGCCAGCATCCCTCTGAACGACAGGGATGGAGGCTACACCTTC	CASIPLNDRDGGYTF
TRBV7-2	TRBD2	NA	TRBJ2-1	TGTGCCAGCAGCTCCGGACTAGCGGGGGGGCCGGGGAATGAGCAGTTCTTC	CASSSGLAGGPGNEQFF
TRBV6-1	NA	few	TRBJ1-5	TGTGCCAGCAGTGAAGGAAGGCAGGGTTTTCAGCCCCAGCATTTT	CASSEGRQGFQPQHF
TRBV5-1	NA	NA	TRBJ1-1	TGCGCCAGCAGCTTGGAAGCAGGGGTGGGGTGTGAAGCTTTCTTT	CASSLEAGVGCEAFF
TRBV27	TRBD2	NA	TRBJ2-7	TGTGCCAGCAGTCTTTCTAGCGGGGCTTACTACGAGCAGTACTTC	CASSLSSGAYYEQYF
TRBV19	TRBD1	NA	TRBJ1-4	TGTGCCAGTAGTACCACAGGGGGCGCGGAAAAACTGTTTTTT	CASSTTGGAEKLFF
TRBV7-2	NA	NA	TRBJ1-2	TGTGCCAGCAGCTTAGAGTATTCCGGGGGGTATGGCTACACCTTC	CASSLEYSGGYGYTF
TRBV10-3	TRBD1	NA	TRBJ2-5	TGTGCCATCAGTGACTGGGACAGGCGGGGAGAGACCCAGTACTTC	CAISDWDRRGETQYF
TRBV6-5	NA	NA	TRBJ1-2	TGTGCCAGCAGCAAAGAGGGCGGAGCGGCCGGCTACACCTTC	CASSKEGGAAGYTF